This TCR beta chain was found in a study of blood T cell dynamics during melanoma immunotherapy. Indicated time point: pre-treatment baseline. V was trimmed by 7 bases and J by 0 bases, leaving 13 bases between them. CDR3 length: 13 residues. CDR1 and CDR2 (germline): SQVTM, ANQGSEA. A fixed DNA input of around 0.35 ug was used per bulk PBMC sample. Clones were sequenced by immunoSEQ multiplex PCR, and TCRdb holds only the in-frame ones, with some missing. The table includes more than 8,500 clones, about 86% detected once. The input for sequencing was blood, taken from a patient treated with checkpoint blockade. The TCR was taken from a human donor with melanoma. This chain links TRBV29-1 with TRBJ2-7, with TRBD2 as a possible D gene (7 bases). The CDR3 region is CSGGGGSSYEQYF. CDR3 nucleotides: TGCAGCGGGGGGGGCGGAAGCTCCTACGAGCAGTACTTC.